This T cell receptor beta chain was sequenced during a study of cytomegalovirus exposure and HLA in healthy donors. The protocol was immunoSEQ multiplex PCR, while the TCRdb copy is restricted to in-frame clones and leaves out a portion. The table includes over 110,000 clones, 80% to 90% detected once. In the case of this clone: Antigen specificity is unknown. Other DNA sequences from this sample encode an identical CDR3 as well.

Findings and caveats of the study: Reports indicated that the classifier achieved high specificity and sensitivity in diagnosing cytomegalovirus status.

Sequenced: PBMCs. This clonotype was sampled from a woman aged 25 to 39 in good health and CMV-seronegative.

CDR3 sequence reads: CASSQAGGAETQYF. CDR3 nucleotide sequence: TGCGCCAGCAGCCAAGCGGGGGGAGCGGAGACCCAGTACTTC. V usage is TRBV4-1 and J usage is TRBJ2-5; 7 nucleotides agree with TRBD2. The germline V gene has CDR1 MGHRA and CDR2 YSYEKL. The trim removed 1 base at V and 5 bases at J, leaving 4 bases unmatched. The CDR3 has 14 amino acids.